The T cell receptor beta chain described here comes from a study of radiotherapy plus CTLA-4 blockade in lung cancer. The CDR3 spans 16 residues. CDR1 SGHRS and CDR2 YFSETQ come from the germline V gene. Unmatched junction bases numbered 5, after V lost 4 bases and J lost 4 bases. Profiled with immunoSEQ multiplex PCR; TCRdb holds only in-frame clones, not every one. The sample lists more than 75,000 clones, approximately 75% occurring once. This clone was detected a few times. The chain couples TRBV5-1 to TRBJ2-2; 12 bases are shared with TRBD1. The sample consisted of peripheral blood, taken from a patient treated with radiotherapy plus ipilimumab. The TCR was taken from a human donor with non-small cell lung cancer who had a partial response to radiotherapy plus ipilimumab. Some clones in this sample may be carry-over from other donors' samples. This chain's CDR3 is CASSKGQGAGTGELFF. CDR3 nucleotides: TGCGCCAGCAGCAAGGGACAGGGGGCAGGCACCGGGGAGCTGTTTTTT.